The source of this T cell receptor (beta chain) is a study of blood T cell repertoires in COVID-19. Original analysis: By means of reference gene primer amplification, nucleated cell counts were estimated. Only in-frame clones appear in the TCRdb table, and some are missing; sequencing was by immunoSEQ multiplex PCR. V, J and clone size are those of that table, while D and trimming were read from the DNA. The sample lists about 140,000 clones; approximately 84% were seen once. CDR1 and CDR2 from the germline V gene are SGHTA and FQGNSA. V was clipped by 2 bases and J by 4 bases; unmatched bases: 3. This CDR3 spans 15 amino acids.

This chain uses TRBV7-2 with TRBJ2-5; 11 bases are a match to TRBD2. The source of this sequence is a woman of 80 years or more in a cohort sampled during active or convalescent COVID-19. The sample taken for sequencing was peripheral blood. CDR3 coding DNA: TGTGCCAGCAGCTTACTAGCGGGGGGTGTAGAGACCCAGTACTTC. It is translated as CASSLLAGGVETQYF.